This TCR beta chain appears in the sequencing data of a study of beta chain features in type 1 diabetes (dated by TCRdb to between 2018 and 2020). About the full investigation: Mean age, gender distribution, total cell number and subset yield did not differ between patients and healthy donors. Across all samples, about 110 million sorted cells were examined, and cell number per subset correlated strongly with RNA yield. Regulatory and stem cell-like memory subsets were isolated from only 8 patients and 8 healthy donors, whereas naive and central memory subsets came from all 30 or so donors. In the study, TCRB repertoires of sorted circulating CD4+ T cell subsets from recently diagnosed type 1 diabetes patients were compared with those of matched healthy donors.

From each donor, a single peripheral blood sample of around 120 mL on average was drawn into heparinised tubes. Naive, central memory, regulatory and stem cell-like memory CD4+ T cells were sorted on a BD FACSAria II using a panel including CD45RO, CCR7, CD25, CD127, CD95 and CD27. Every sorted population had a purity above 95%. PBMCs were isolated immediately by Lymphoprep density gradient centrifugation and stained directly without culture. Samples were stained and sorted in pairs, with one healthy donor and one patient per experiment, so that batch effects were minimized. Study-level results and caveats: A moderate but significant shortening of TCRB CDR3 length was observed in type 1 diabetes patients in all four CD4+ subsets. The naive, central memory and regulatory TCRB repertoires appeared to resemble one another more closely among patients than among healthy donors. PCR may preferentially amplify shorter templates, but because patient and control samples were amplified and corrected together, any resulting skew would affect both groups equally. Patients with type 1 diabetes made fewer insertions and deleted more nucleotides at VDJ recombination sites, implying thymic rearrangement abnormalities. Because cDNA rather than genomic DNA was sequenced, highly expressing activated cells could have been over-represented, although no difference in activation and CD3 levels was found between groups. HLA sub-analyses involved small numbers of individuals, so any influence of HLA type on TCRB rearrangement remained unresolved.

All of the isolated RNA was reverse transcribed with the High Capacity cDNA Reverse Transcription Kit, so expressed TCRB transcripts were sequenced. Deep immunoSEQ sequencing was applied to naive, central memory and regulatory T cell samples, giving an average of approximately 3.8 million total reads per sample. After sorted cells were lysed in RLT buffer, RNA was extracted with DNase-treated RNeasy Micro or Mini kits, with the choice depending on cell number. Each cell subset was processed separately to prevent cross-contamination, with patient and healthy donor samples processed together. Using the immunoSEQ multiplex PCR, TCRB sequences were amplified from cDNA into 87-bp fragments spanning the CDR3 region. Sequencing of the amplicons was performed on the Illumina HiSeq platform. The paper's processing steps were these. Synthetic template baselines were used to correct PCR bias computationally, reads within Hamming distance 2 were collapsed together, and singletons that could not be merged were discarded. By aligning reads against IMGT, V, D and J genes, CDR3 length, and insertions or deletions at six rearrangement sites were assigned. Within each subset, clonotype counts were normalized to sorted cell number, and only after that were true diversity and Gini coefficients computed with the tcR R package. The overlap coefficient, calculated on TCRB nucleotide sequences, was used to quantify repertoire sharing. Imported from immuneACCESS, the table was reduced by TCRdb to in-frame sequences with V and J called. These copies leave out some clones; in studies compared against another copy, an unresolved V gene accounts for under half, and the cause of the remainder is not known. That table is the source of V, J and clone size, and D and trimming were worked out from the DNA. In all, the sample holds 120,000 to 150,000 clones, and about 51% of those were seen once. The ten largest clonotypes hold 0.35% to 0.5% of the sample.

From a lookup of the germline V gene (reference sequence), CDR1 and CDR2 are LNHNV and YYDKDF. V and J are truncated by 6 bases and 4 bases respectively, leaving an intervening sequence of 12 bases. Inclusive of the bounding cysteine and phenylalanine, the CDR3 is 14 residues long. Left in the record is the CDR3 DNA by itself, 42 bases read in frame from the first base. On this clone itself: It has no known antigen specificity. Within one base of it there is no much larger clone, and no base qualities were kept.

The receptor chain draws on TRBV15 and TRBJ1-4; possibly the D gene is TRBD1, per 5 matching bases. Material: Tregs from blood. In the paper's terms, the cell subset or site label means: regulatory CD4+ T cells. This receptor was obtained from a young man in good health. The DNA sequence is as follows: TGTGCCACCAGGGGGGGAGTGAATAATGAAAAACTGTTTTTT. Its protein product is CATRGGVNNEKLFF.